The entry that follows covers one T cell receptor beta chain sequence. The antigen is unknown. The protocol was immunoSEQ multiplex PCR, while the TCRdb copy is restricted to in-frame clones and leaves out a portion. The table includes about 200,000 clones, around 88% detected once. The data were obtained in a study of cytomegalovirus exposure and HLA in healthy donors. Broader study findings: Rarity characterized most TCR sequences, yet some public TCRs appeared in many donors. Cytomegalovirus-associated status was assigned to 150 to 200 TCR beta chains.

The length of the CDR3 is 12 residues. V lost 5 bases and J 7 bases, leaving 11 bases between the germline ends. CDR1 is SGHVS, CDR2 FNYEAQ, per germline. V is TRBV7-6 and J is TRBJ1-2; D remains unclear. The sample was PBMCs. This clonotype was sampled from a woman aged 18-30 years in good health and CMV-seronegative. The CDR3 DNA reads as TGTGCCAGCAGCCCAGAGAGCGGTGGCTACACCTTC. Amino acid sequence: CASSPESGGYTF.